Shown below are 26 T cell receptor beta chains from a single sample sequenced in a study of T cells after yellow fever vaccination (dated by TCRdb to between 2019 and 2020). Explained via the paper, the treatment or condition label denotes: live attenuated yellow fever vaccine strain. Receptor amplification or capture employed 5' RACE. The sequencing machine was an Illumina HiSeq 2500. TCRdb trimmed public reads at Q25 via fastp, called clones via MiXCR and kept in-frame beta chains. Here each entry gathers all rows of one CDR3 protein and keeps the most common genes and DNA. The table for this sample lists approximately 27,000 distinct CDR3 sequences; under 7% of them were counted only once. Jointly, the top ten make up roughly 10% of the sample. The input for sequencing was PBMCs, either bulk or a sorted T-cell subset (CD4+, CD8+, memory, or dextramer-sorted; not recorded which), taken 15 days after the yellow fever booster vaccination. Receptor source: a man aged 30 to 39 who received the YFV17D yellow fever vaccine.

The genes are TRBV6-2 or TRBV6-3 and TRBJ2-3; D is tentatively TRBD1 or TRBD2 (5 bases each). The V gene lost 2 bases and the J gene lost 6 bases, with 12 bases spanning the gap. This CDR3 contains 14 residues. Germline loops: CDR1 MNHEY, CDR2 SVGEGT. CDR3 sequence reads: CASSYGGRPDTQYF. The CDR3 region has the DNA TGTGCCAGCAGTTACGGGGGACGCCCGGATACGCAGTATTTT.

There are many counts of this clonotype. J is TRBJ2-5 and V is TRBV7-9; 13 nucleotides match TRBD2. V dropped 5 bases and J dropped 5; count of bases not matched to a gene: 8. The CDR3 consists of 16 residues. CDR1 SEHNR and CDR2 FQNEAQ come from the germline V gene (reference sequence). CDR3 protein: CASSGGLAGVGETQYF. CDR3 coding DNA: TGTGCCAGCAGCGGAGGACTAGCGGGAGTGGGGGAGACCCAGTACTTC. The complete variable domain, with remaining parts taken from reference TRBV7-9 and TRBJ2-5, reads DTGVSQNPRHKITKRGQNVTFRCDPISEHNRLYWYRQTLGQGPEFLTYFQNEAQLEKSRLLSDRFSAERPKGSFSTLEIQRTEQGDSAMYLCASSGGLAGVGETQYFGPGTRLLVL.

Turning to this clonotype: This clone may be a read error of a much larger clone one base away. This chain joins TRBV15 and TRBJ2-3; no firm D call. The CDR3 length is 12 residues. V lost 0 bases, J lost 8 bases, and 6 bases lay in between. Looked up from germline, CDR1 is LNHNV and CDR2 is YYDKDF (reference sequence). The DNA for the CDR3 is TGTGCCACCAGCAGAGAGACTCTTACGCAGTATTTT. It is translated as CATSRETLTQYF.

This clonotype occurred many times. The chain has TRBV27 and TRBJ2-7, with 10 bases lining up with TRBD1. V was clipped by 5 bases and J by 4 bases; unmatched bases: 8. The CDR3 spans 15 residues. Germline CDR1 and CDR2: MNHEY and SMNVEV (reference sequence). Written as DNA, the CDR3 is TGTGCCAGCAGTCGCCTGACAGGGGGCGAATACGAGCAGTACTTC. Its protein is CASSRLTGGEYEQYF.

At least ten counts were recorded for this clonotype. This rearrangement joins TRBV29-1 to TRBJ1-1; D may be TRBD1 (5 bases). The length of the CDR3 is 12 residues. V lost 5 bases and J lost 5, with 12 bases in between. Germline assignment: CDR1 SQVTM and CDR2 ANQGSEA. The CDR3 DNA reads TGCAGCGTTTTTAATGGGGGAACTGAAGCTTTCTTT. This encodes CSVFNGGTEAFF. Full variable domain (missing parts from reference TRBV29-1 and TRBJ1-1): SAVISQKPSRDICQRGTSLTIQCQVDSQVTMMFWYRQQPGQSLTLIATANQGSEATYESGFVIDKFPISRPNLTFSTLTVSNMSPEDSSIYLCSVFNGGTEAFFGQGTRLTVV.

The chain carries TRBV7-2 and TRBJ2-2, with D uncertain. The CDR3 totals 15 residues. Germline V lookup: CDR1 SGHTA, CDR2 FQGNSA. Trimming cost V 5 bases and J 1 base, with 11 bases left between them. The CDR3 DNA follows: TGTGCCAGCAGCGAAAGCCCTCTGAACACCGGGGAGCTGTTTTTT. Residues: CASSESPLNTGELFF. Supplemented by reference TRBV7-2 and TRBJ2-2, the full variable domain reads GAGVSQSPSNKVTEKGKDVELRCDPISGHTALYWYRQSLGQGLEFLIYFQGNSAPDKSGLPSDRFSAERTGGSVSTLTIQRTQQEDSAVYLCASSESPLNTGELFFGEGSRLTVL.

This clonotype was seen ten or more times. The chain is built from TRBV5-6 and TRBJ2-5; 12 nucleotides align to TRBD1. The CDR3 sequence is 14 residues long. After removal of 3 bases from V and 6 bases from J, the junction contained 3 bases not matched to a gene. Germline CDR1 SGHDT, CDR2 YYEEEE. Here the CDR3 DNA reads TGTGCCAGCAGCTGGGGACAGGGGGCAAAGACCCAGTACTTC. Translating it yields CASSWGQGAKTQYF.

This clonotype has at least ten counts. The rearrangement joins TRBV11-3 to TRBJ2-1; a possible D gene is TRBD1 (6 bases). The CDR3 runs to 18 residues. In germline, CDR1 is SGHNT, CDR2 YENEEA. Trimming removed 1 base at V and 0 bases at J, with 16 bases between. CDR3 region: CASSLGLRGKSSYNEQFF. The CDR3 nucleotides are TGTGCCAGCAGCTTAGGCCTTAGGGGGAAGAGCTCCTACAATGAGCAGTTCTTC.

This clonotype was found many times. The chain recombines TRBV5-6 with TRBJ2-7, with D unresolved. Trimming left V 5 bases short and J 3 bases short, with 15 bases between. In germline, CDR1 is SGHDT, CDR2 YYEEEE. There are 14 residues in the CDR3. The CDR3 protein is CASSPTSSVYEQYF. For the CDR3, the DNA is TGTGCCAGCAGTCCGACTTCTTCTGTCTACGAGCAGTACTTC.

In its sample, this clonotype was seen many times. The genes are TRBV7-2 and TRBJ1-2, with 9 bases identical to TRBD1. CDR1 is SGHTA, CDR2 FQGNSA, per germline. J lost 8 bases, V lost 4 bases, and 11 bases had no gene match. The CDR3 is made up of 15 amino acids. CDR3 DNA sequence: TGTGCCAGCAGCTCCTCTCCGGGACAGGGAAACGGCTACACCTTC. It yields the protein CASSSSPGQGNGYTF.

This clonotype was seen ten or more times. The J gene is TRBJ2-3, the V gene TRBV7-2; TRBD2 might be the D (5 bases). CDR3 length equals 13 residues. V shed 3 bases and J shed 5 bases, with 9 bases lying between them. Germline values: CDR1 SGHTA, CDR2 FQGNSA. Written as DNA, the CDR3 is TGTGCCAGCAGCTTGAAACGGGGAGATACGCAGTATTTT. As protein: CASSLKRGDTQYF.

This clonotype was counted many times. The chain combines TRBV6-1 with TRBJ2-7, with D hard to call. Trimming took off 0 bases at V and 5 bases at J, with 5 bases between the two ends. CDR1 and CDR2 from the germline V gene are MNHNS and SASEGT. The CDR3 totals 12 residues. CDR3 sequence: CASSEALNEQYF. The CDR3 bases are TGTGCCAGCAGTGAAGCGCTGAACGAGCAGTACTTC.

This clonotype was counted many times. The chain joins TRBV6-5 to TRBJ2-3, with D perhaps being TRBD1 or TRBD2 (5 bases each). V was trimmed by 2 bases and J by 1 base, leaving 10 bases between them. Germline V gives CDR1 MNHEY, CDR2 SVGAGI. The CDR3 covers 15 residues. Here the CDR3 DNA reads TGTGCCAGCAGTTACGGCCGGGACGGCACAGATACGCAGTATTTT. Translated, it gives CASSYGRDGTDTQYF.

This clonotype was recorded at least ten times. The J gene is TRBJ2-6, the V gene TRBV11-2; 7 bases align to TRBD1. Germline V gene sequence: CDR1 SGHAT, CDR2 FQNNGV. The length of the CDR3 is 18 residues. Trimming at V came to 4 bases and at J to 0 bases, leaving 9 bases not matched to a gene. CDR3 residues: CASSYRTGATSGANVLTF. The CDR3 DNA reads TGTGCCAGCAGCTATCGGACAGGCGCAACCTCTGGGGCCAACGTCCTGACTTTC.

This clonotype was picked up many times. The genes are TRBV3-1 and TRBJ2-2; 8 bases line up with TRBD2. The CDR3 is 15 residues long. Trimming removed 6 bases from V and 6 bases from J; junction bases left unmatched: 9. Germline loops: CDR1 LGHDT, CDR2 YNNKEL (reference sequence). This CDR3 reads CASRFGTSIAGELFF. CDR3 bases: TGTGCCAGCAGATTCGGGACTAGTATCGCCGGGGAGCTGTTTTTT.

Ten or more counts support this clonotype. The chain is built from TRBV19 and TRBJ1-5; 10 positions agree with TRBD1. CDR1 LNHDA and CDR2 SQIVND come from the germline V gene (reference sequence). This CDR3 region has 15 residues. The ends lost 8 bases at V and 4 bases at J; junction bases unmatched: 8. The CDR3, as DNA: TGTGCCAGTCAGGGTACGGACAGGGGGAATCAGCCCCAGCATTTT. Amino acids: CASQGTDRGNQPQHF.

The chain couples TRBV5-4 to TRBJ1-5; D is undetermined. The germline V and J ends were trimmed by 1 base and 10 bases, with 12 bases remaining between them. Germline V gives CDR1 SGHNT, CDR2 YYREEE (reference sequence). This CDR3 is 13 amino acids long. CDR3 DNA sequence: TGTGCCAGCAGCTTGACCCCTCACCCACCCCAGCATTTT. As protein: CASSLTPHPPQHF.

There are many counts of this clonotype. The chain carries TRBV7-9 and TRBJ2-7; possible D gene TRBD1, 6 bases. Germline V CDR1 and CDR2: SEHNR, FQNEAQ (reference sequence). V lost 5 bases and J lost 0, with 14 bases in between. CDR3 length equals 15 residues. CDR3 in amino acids: CASSGRMGASYEQYF. The CDR3 DNA reads TGTGCCAGCAGCGGTAGAATGGGGGCCTCCTACGAGCAGTACTTC.

This clonotype was observed many times. The V gene is TRBV29-1, the J gene TRBJ1-1, with no clear D. The CDR3 runs 13 residues. Germline lookup yields CDR1 SQVTM and CDR2 ANQGSEA. V lost 3 bases and J 1 base, leaving 9 bases between the germline ends. CDR3 sequence: CSVDGPRNTEAFF. The CDR3 DNA is TGCAGCGTTGACGGACCGAGGAACACTGAAGCTTTCTTT.

This clonotype was detected ten times or more. The V gene is TRBV5-5, the J gene TRBJ2-2; TRBD1 agrees at 11 bases. V shed 4 bases and J 6 bases; nucleotides not matched to a gene: 8. Per germline, CDR1 SGHKS and CDR2 YYEKEE (reference sequence). The CDR3 is made up of 16 amino acids. CDR3 region: CASSLTGQGVAGELFF. DNA for the CDR3: TGTGCCAGCAGCCTGACGGGACAGGGGGTGGCCGGGGAGCTGTTTTTT.

The table lists this clonotype with many counts. The chain joins TRBV4-2 to TRBJ1-5; TRBD1 is a possible D gene (5 bases). The germline V gene encodes CDR1 LGHNA and CDR2 YNFKEQ. The CDR3 extends over 14 amino acids. The germline V and J ends were trimmed by 0 bases and 6 bases, with 9 bases remaining between them. The CDR3 nucleotides read TGTGCCAGCAGCCAAGAATATGGGGGTCAGCCCCAGCATTTT. Amino acid sequence: CASSQEYGGQPQHF.

This clonotype was recorded at least ten times. The genes are TRBV15 and TRBJ2-5, with no clear D. CDR3 length: 12 amino acids. V was shortened by 0 bases and J by 5 bases, with 4 bases between the two germline ends. From germline, CDR1 is LNHNV and CDR2 YYDKDF (reference sequence). CDR3 sequence reads: CATSRERETQYF. The CDR3 DNA sequence: TGTGCCACCAGCAGAGAACGGGAGACCCAGTACTTC.

In its sample, this clonotype was seen a few times. CDR3 amino acids: CSARDSKSPSVSEQYF. The CDR3 region has the DNA TGCAGTGCTAGAGATAGTAAAAGTCCCTCCGTCTCCGAGCAGTACTTC. The chain is built from TRBV20-1 and TRBJ2-7; no reliable D call. This CDR3 has 16 residues. Germline V gives CDR1 DFQATT, CDR2 SNEGSKA (reference sequence). V was cut by 0 bases and J by 6 bases, with 21 bases left in between.

In this sample, this clonotype turned up many times. J is TRBJ2-5 and V is TRBV27; 8 bases agree with TRBD2. The germline V gene encodes CDR1 MNHEY and CDR2 SMNVEV (reference sequence). J lost 4 bases, V lost 4 bases, and 14 bases had no gene match. The CDR3 is made up of 17 amino acids. CDR3 in amino acids: CASSSQLGLGGGETQYF. The CDR3 region has the DNA TGTGCCAGCAGTTCTCAGTTGGGACTAGGGGGGGGAGAGACCCAGTACTTC.

This clonotype was seen ten or more times. The chain joins TRBV7-8 to TRBJ2-2; 10 bases align to TRBD2. Unmatched junction bases numbered 4, after V lost 3 bases and J lost 6 bases. This CDR3 has 15 amino acids. CDR1 is SGHVS and CDR2 is FQNEAQ in the germline V gene. This CDR3 is CASSFGTSEAGELFF. The CDR3 DNA reads TGTGCCAGCAGCTTCGGGACTAGCGAGGCCGGGGAGCTGTTTTTT. Looking up the rest from reference TRBV7-8 and TRBJ2-2 gives the full variable domain: GAGVSQSPRYKVAKRGQDVALRCDPISGHVSLFWYQQALGQGPEFLTYFQNEAQLDKSGLPSDRFFAERPEGSVSTLKIQRTQQEDSAVYLCASSFGTSEAGELFFGEGSRLTVL.

This clonotype occurred many times. This rearrangement joins TRBV24-1 to TRBJ2-2, with 9 bases matching TRBD1. From germline, CDR1 is KGHDR and CDR2 SFDVKD. The trim removed 4 bases at V and 4 bases at J, leaving 6 bases unmatched. The CDR3 spans 16 residues. In nucleotides, the CDR3 is TGTGCCACCAGTGACTCCGGGACAGGGTCCACCGGGGAGCTGTTTTTT. This translates into CATSDSGTGSTGELFF.